The 26 T cell receptor beta chains below all came from one sample that was sequenced in a study of shared clonotypes between healthy human individuals. TCRdb's table, derived via immunoSEQ multiplex PCR, lists solely in-frame clones and lacks some. This sample has roughly 1 million clones, with about 75% found just once. Sequencing was done on a sample of memory CD4+ T cells sorted from blood. As for subset: CD45RA-negative fraction. The receptor set was obtained from a man aged 18 to 29 in good health.

The chain joins TRBV4-1 to TRBJ1-2; the match to TRBD1 covers 7 bases. This CDR3 region has 19 residues. V lost 1 base and J lost 4; bases outside the gene matches: 18. In germline, CDR1 is MGHRA, CDR2 YSYEKL. CDR3 protein: CASSQVIKGANPDSYGYTF. CDR3 in DNA: TGCGCCAGCAGCCAAGTTATAAAGGGGGCCAACCCCGATAGCTATGGCTACACCTTC.

This sequence joins TRBV28 and TRBJ2-7; 7 bases fit TRBD1. The CDR3 runs 15 residues. Germline assignment: CDR1 MDHEN and CDR2 SYDVKM. With V trimmed by 7 bases and J by 2 bases, 11 bases remained unmatched. CDR3 amino acids: CASTKGARPTYEQYF. CDR3 DNA sequence: TGTGCCAGCACCAAGGGGGCTAGGCCAACCTACGAGCAGTACTTC.

There are a few counts of this clone. The chain combines TRBV6-5 with TRBJ1-2, with D possibly TRBD1 on 6 matching bases. The CDR3 sequence is 13 residues long. CDR1 is MNHEY, CDR2 SVGAGI, per germline. With 6 bases removed from V and 0 bases from J, the gap between germline ends came to 8 bases. For the CDR3, the DNA is TGTGCCAGCAGCCAGGGGTCTAACTATGGCTACACCTTC. Translation gives CASSQGSNYGYTF.

The V and J genes are TRBV4-2 and TRBJ1-6; D gene ambiguous. Trimming took off 0 bases at V and 8 bases at J, with 5 bases between the two ends. The CDR3 sequence is 13 residues long. Germline V lookup: CDR1 LGHNA, CDR2 YNFKEQ. In DNA form, the CDR3 reads TGTGCCAGCAGCCAAGATTCGGATTCACCCCTCCACTTT. Translation: CASSQDSDSPLHF.

This sequence joins TRBV2 and TRBJ2-2; 9 bases line up with TRBD1. The CDR3 is made up of 13 amino acids. Unmatched junction bases numbered 5, after V lost 8 bases and J lost 7 bases. Germline V gene sequence: CDR1 SNHLY, CDR2 FYNNEI. The CDR3 region is CASGQGLDGELFF. CDR3 nucleotides: TGTGCCAGCGGACAGGGGCTAGACGGGGAGCTGTTTTTT.

The chain employs TRBV5-5 and TRBJ2-3, with TRBD2 as a possible D gene (5 bases). CDR3 length: 14 amino acids. Germline values: CDR1 SGHKS, CDR2 YYEKEE (reference sequence). Trimming left V 4 bases short and J 6 bases short, with 15 bases between. The CDR3 loop reads CASSQKLTGDTQYF. The CDR3, as DNA: TGTGCCAGCAGCCAAAAACTAACGGGGGATACGCAGTATTTT.

The chain couples TRBV19 to TRBJ2-3; 11 nucleotides match TRBD1. The CDR3 runs 15 residues. CDR1 and CDR2 from the germline V gene are LNHDA and SQIVND (reference sequence). With V trimmed by 5 bases and J by 3 bases, 4 bases remained unmatched. The CDR3 DNA sequence: TGTGCCAGTAGTGTCGGGACAGGGGGGACAGATACGCAGTATTTT. Amino acid sequence: CASSVGTGGTDTQYF.

In its sample, this clone was seen once. The V call is TRBV7-2, the J call TRBJ2-7; 16 bases line up with TRBD2. This CDR3 has 15 amino acids. Per germline, CDR1 SGHTA and CDR2 FQGNSA. J was trimmed by 4 bases and V by 5 bases; bases with no gene match: 2. DNA of the CDR3: TGTGCCAGCAGCACGGGACTAGCGGGGGGGTACGAGCAGTACTTC. Amino acid sequence: CASSTGLAGGYEQYF.

The V gene is TRBV14, the J gene TRBJ2-5, with D unclear. CDR1 and CDR2 from the germline V gene are SGHDN and FVKESK. CDR3 length equals 14 residues. V was trimmed by 4 bases and J by 4 bases, leaving 13 bases between them. The CDR3 is CASSLAGSRETQYF. CDR3 DNA: TGTGCCAGCAGCCTCGCAGGTAGTCGAGAGACCCAGTACTTC.

The CDR3 protein is CASSRRQTHNEQFF. In DNA, the CDR3 is TGTGCCAGCAGTCGCCGACAGACCCACAATGAGCAGTTCTTC. J is TRBJ2-1 and V is TRBV6-6, with a tentative D call TRBD1 (5 bases). Trimming took off 5 bases at V and 5 bases at J, with 13 bases between the two ends. Germline V gene data show CDR1 as MNHNY and CDR2 as SVGAGI (reference sequence). The CDR3 is 14 amino acids.

This clone has ten or more counts. The chain is built from TRBV14 and TRBJ2-2; D is perhaps TRBD2 (5 bases). Trimming stripped 3 bases from V and 7 bases from J, with 6 bases between. The CDR3 length is 12 residues. Germline V gene data show CDR1 as SGHDN and CDR2 as FVKESK. The CDR3 spells CASSQEVGELFF. The CDR3 DNA sequence: TGTGCCAGCAGCCAGGAGGTCGGGGAGCTGTTTTTT.

The chain employs TRBV18 and TRBJ2-7, with D tentatively TRBD2 (5 bases). V lost 5 bases, J lost 2 bases, and 13 bases lay in between. This CDR3 has 14 residues. Germline CDR1 KGHSH, CDR2 LQKENI. Here the CDR3 reads CASSSGGGTYEQYF. The CDR3 DNA follows: TGTGCCAGCTCATCTGGAGGAGGTACCTACGAGCAGTACTTC.

V usage is TRBV14 and J usage is TRBJ1-2; 7 bases agree with TRBD1. There are 16 residues in the CDR3. The V and J ends lost 0 bases and 6 bases, in that order; junction bases with no gene match: 10. Germline CDR1 SGHDN, CDR2 FVKESK. DNA for the CDR3: TGTGCCAGCAGCCAAGATTGGACAGGACCACTCAATGGCTACACCTTC. Amino acid sequence: CASSQDWTGPLNGYTF.

The genes are TRBV7-9 and TRBJ1-1, with D perhaps TRBD1 (5 bases). CDR3 size: 13 residues. The V gene lost 0 bases and the J gene lost 10 bases, with 12 bases spanning the gap. Germline lookup yields CDR1 SEHNR and CDR2 FQNEAQ (reference sequence). In DNA, the CDR3 is TGTGCCAGCAGCTTAGCGGGGCTCTCGAGAGCTTTCTTT. Translating gives CASSLAGLSRAFF.

This clone has more than one count but fewer than ten. The chain carries TRBV9 and TRBJ2-3, with D unclear. Trimming shortened V by 0 bases and J by 0 bases, and 8 bases separated the two germline ends. Germline V lookup: CDR1 SGDLS, CDR2 YYNGEE. The CDR3 runs 15 residues. Here the CDR3 reads CASSVVAGSTDTQYF. CDR3 in DNA: TGTGCCAGCAGCGTAGTGGCTGGAAGCACAGATACGCAGTATTTT.

In the case of this clone: Within the sample, other DNA sequences also encode this same CDR3. This rearrangement joins TRBV19 to TRBJ2-1; 8 nucleotides align to TRBD1. The CDR3 has 15 residues. Per germline, CDR1 LNHDA and CDR2 SQIVND (reference sequence). V dropped 1 base and J dropped 4; count of bases not matched to a gene: 3. The CDR3 spells CASSIGQGNYNEQFF. CDR3 bases: TGTGCCAGTAGTATAGGACAGGGGAATTACAATGAGCAGTTCTTC.

The chain combines TRBV7-6 with TRBJ1-4, with D perhaps TRBD1 (5 bases). The CDR3 consists of 13 residues. Germline V lookup: CDR1 SGHVS, CDR2 FNYEAQ. V lost 5 bases, J lost 7 bases, and 11 bases lay in between. The CDR3, as DNA: TGTGCCAGCAGCCGGGACTGGGGTGAAAAACTGTTTTTT. It translates to CASSRDWGEKLFF.

This chain uses TRBV6-1 with TRBJ2-1, with 9 bases aligning to TRBD2. This CDR3 is 16 amino acids long. CDR1 is MNHNS, CDR2 SASEGT, per germline. With V trimmed by 0 bases and J by 3 bases, 3 bases remained unmatched. Written as DNA, the CDR3 is TGTGCCAGCAGTGAAGCTTCTAGCGGGGTCTACAATGAGCAGTTCTTC. It is translated as CASSEASSGVYNEQFF.

Only one count was recorded for this clone. The rearrangement links TRBV7-9 to TRBJ1-6; D ambiguous. V shed 5 bases and J shed 9 bases, with 17 bases lying between them. Germline V gives CDR1 SEHNR, CDR2 FQNEAQ (reference sequence). This CDR3 contains 15 residues. The CDR3 protein is CASSPPSGFSSPLHF. The CDR3 DNA follows: TGTGCCAGCAGCCCGCCCTCGGGGTTTAGTTCACCCCTCCACTTT.

The chain combines TRBV5-8 with TRBJ2-3; D remains ambiguous. V gave up 0 bases and J gave up 3 bases, with 5 bases separating them. The germline CDR1 and CDR2 sequences are SGHTS and YDEGEE. This CDR3 region has 13 residues. CDR3 nucleotide sequence: TGTGCCAGCAGCTTGGTCCGGACAGATACGCAGTATTTT. It encodes CASSLVRTDTQYF.

V gene TRBV6-4 combines with J gene TRBJ1-6; D gene unclear. There are 16 residues in the CDR3. The V gene lost 0 bases and the J gene lost 7 bases, with 13 bases spanning the gap. Germline V gene sequence: CDR1 MRHNA, CDR2 SNTAGT. The CDR3 DNA is TGTGCCAGCAGTGACTCCTTGGGGAAGGAGAATTCACCCCTCCACTTT. This gives the protein CASSDSLGKENSPLHF.

This clone was observed a handful of times. This chain joins TRBV6-1 and TRBJ2-5; weak D call: TRBD1 (5 bases). Germline V gene data show CDR1 as MNHNS and CDR2 as SASEGT. This CDR3 has 14 amino acids. V lost 5 bases and J 2 bases, leaving 12 bases between the germline ends. The CDR3 sequence: CASSHRQTQETQYF. The CDR3 nucleotides read TGTGCCAGCAGTCATAGACAGACACAAGAGACCCAGTACTTC.

V gene TRBV7-8 combines with J gene TRBJ2-7; 13 positions agree with TRBD2. V was clipped by 1 base and J by 3 bases; unmatched bases: 3. Per the germline V gene, CDR1 is SGHVS and CDR2 is FQNEAQ. This CDR3 is 16 amino acids long. The CDR3 DNA reads as TGTGCCAGCAGCTTAGGGGGACTAGCGGGGATCTACGAGCAGTACTTC. This codes for CASSLGGLAGIYEQYF.

V and J are TRBV6-5 and TRBJ2-7; D unclear. CDR3 length: 10 residues. CDR1 MNHEY and CDR2 SVGAGI come from the germline V gene. Trimming removed 10 bases at V and 4 bases at J, with 8 bases between. The CDR3 protein is CATRKYEQYF. In DNA, the CDR3 is TGTGCCACTAGGAAATACGAGCAGTACTTC.

The chain is built from TRBV10-3 and TRBJ2-7; TRBD2 is a possible D gene (5 bases). V lost 11 bases to trimming and J lost 2 bases, with 13 bases between them. This CDR3 contains 12 residues. The germline gives CDR1 ENHRY, CDR2 SYGVKD. In nucleotides, the CDR3 is TGTGCCTCCCGGACTTCCACCTACGAGCAGTACTTC. It codes for CASRTSTYEQYF.

Turning to this clone: It may be a read error: a sequence one base away is much more abundant. The chain is built from TRBV5-1 and TRBJ2-5; D gene ambiguous. This CDR3 has 11 amino acids. Trimming shortened V by 0 bases and J by 6 bases, and 3 bases separated the two germline ends. CDR1 is SGHRS, CDR2 YFSETQ, per germline. CDR3 amino acids: CASSLEKTQYF. The CDR3 coding sequence is TGCGCCAGCAGCTTGGAAAAGACCCAGTACTTC. The full variable domain, its missing parts supplied by reference TRBV5-1 and TRBJ2-5, is KAGVTQTPRYLIKTRGQQVTLSCSPISGHRSVSWYQQTPGQGLQFLFEYFSETQRNKGNFPGRFSGRQFSNSRSEMNVSTLELGDSALYLCASSLEKTQYFGPGTRLLVL.